These T cell receptor beta chains were read from a single sample in a study of shared clonotypes between healthy human individuals. The table came from immunoSEQ multiplex PCR; TCRdb's copy has only in-frame clones and leaves some out. The top ten clones hold 1.2% of a sample with 1.4 million to 1.5 million clones, roughly 97% of them seen once. The sample was naive CD4+ T cells sorted from blood. The receptors here all came from a man aged 30 to 39 in good health. Both conserved end residues are part of each CDR3. A D gene is named only where the DNA matches it firmly. Size tells how often a clone was seen (once, few, many) or the class of an expanded clone, and some rows leave it out.

v_call,clone_size,cdr3_length,d_call,j_call,cdr3_aa,cdr3_nt
TRBV10-2,-,13,-,TRBJ1-4,CASSSRDPEKLFF,TGCGCCAGCAGTTCCCGGGATCCTGAAAAACTGTTTTTT
TRBV27,-,16,TRBD2,TRBJ2-3,CASSFSAGEVTDTQYF,TGTGCCAGCAGTTTTTCTGCGGGAGAAGTCACAGATACGCAGTATTTT
TRBV18,-,15,TRBD1,TRBJ1-2,CASSPNRQGSYGYTF,TGTGCCAGCTCACCTAATAGACAGGGCTCCTATGGCTACACCTTC
TRBV11-3,-,14,-,TRBJ2-3,CASSRHEGTDTQYF,TGTGCCAGCAGCCGCCATGAGGGTACGGATACGCAGTATTTT
TRBV27,-,14,-,TRBJ1-4,CASRKGLSGEKLFF,TGTGCCAGCAGGAAGGGTTTGAGTGGTGAAAAACTGTTTTTT
TRBV29-1,-,15,TRBD2,TRBJ2-5,CSVRLAAQTQETQYF,TGCAGCGTACGTCTAGCGGCCCAGACTCAAGAGACCCAGTACTTC
TRBV18,-,14,-,TRBJ1-4,CASSEFATNEKLFF,TGTGCCAGCTCAGAGTTTGCAACTAATGAAAAACTGTTTTTT
TRBV19,-,17,TRBD2,TRBJ2-2,CASSRQAGRSSTGELFF,TGTGCCAGTAGTAGGCAAGCGGGACGCTCGAGTACCGGGGAGCTGTTTTTT
TRBV18,-,18,-,TRBJ1-5,CASSPEAKAGVSNQPQHF,TGTGCCAGCTCACCAGAAGCGAAAGCAGGGGTCTCCAATCAGCCCCAGCATTTT
TRBV6-5,-,14,-,TRBJ1-1,CASSYLGGDTEAFF,TGTGCCAGCAGTTACTTGGGGGGCGACACTGAAGCTTTCTTT
TRBV2,-,15,TRBD1,TRBJ1-5,CASRGDRGGNQPQHF,TGTGCCAGCAGGGGCGACAGGGGTGGGAATCAGCCCCAGCATTTT
TRBV14,-,15,TRBD2,TRBJ2-3,CASSHLAGDPDTQYF,TGTGCCAGCAGCCACCTAGCGGGAGATCCAGATACGCAGTATTTT
TRBV9,-,19,TRBD2,TRBJ2-1,CASSAPGLAGGSSYNEQFF,TGTGCCAGCAGCGCCCCGGGACTAGCGGGAGGGAGTTCCTACAATGAGCAGTTCTTC
TRBV5-1,-,16,TRBD1,TRBJ2-1,CASSLDRGTSYNEQFF,TGCGCCAGCAGCTTGGACAGGGGGACAAGCTACAATGAGCAGTTCTTC
TRBV29-1,-,15,TRBD2,TRBJ2-3,CSANLLATTTDTQYF,TGCAGCGCTAATTTACTAGCGACGACCACAGATACGCAGTATTTT
TRBV2,-,15,TRBD1,TRBJ2-1,CASSETGTGHNEQFF,TGTGCCAGCAGTGAAACCGGGACAGGGCACAATGAGCAGTTCTTC
TRBV5-1,-,13,-,TRBJ2-7,CASRLDESYEQYF,TGCGCCAGCCGACTAGATGAATCCTACGAGCAGTACTTC
TRBV28,-,18,-,TRBJ1-5,CASSFLTSTGISNQPQHF,TGTGCCAGCAGTTTTTTAACTTCCACAGGTATTAGCAATCAGCCCCAGCATTTT
TRBV18,-,15,TRBD1,TRBJ1-2,CASSRTGVEIYGYTF,TGTGCCAGCTCCCGGACAGGGGTCGAAATCTATGGCTACACCTTC
TRBV29-1,-,14,TRBD1,TRBJ2-3,CSALGTGKMDTQYF,TGCAGCGCCCTCGGGACAGGGAAGATGGATACGCAGTATTTT
TRBV4-1,-,18,-,TRBJ2-3,CASSQDPDSGTSTDTQYF,TGCGCCAGCAGCCAAGACCCCGACTCGGGAACTAGCACAGATACGCAGTATTTT
TRBV6-4,-,18,TRBD2,TRBJ2-5,CASRKFLPSGSGRETQYF,TGTGCCAGCAGGAAGTTCCTTCCCAGCGGGAGTGGGAGGGAGACCCAGTACTTC
TRBV2,-,14,-,TRBJ1-2,CASSEGRVVSAYTF,TGTGCCAGCAGTGAGGGCAGGGTCGTAAGTGCCTACACCTTC
TRBV9,-,14,-,TRBJ2-7,CASSPTVGDYEQYF,TGTGCCAGCAGCCCTACGGTTGGTGACTACGAGCAGTACTTC
TRBV9,once,14,-,TRBJ2-7,CASGFSTESYEQYF,TGTGCCAGCGGCTTCTCTACCGAATCATACGAGCAGTACTTC
TRBV7-6,-,17,-,TRBJ1-3,CASSLAPGTSSGNTIYF,TGTGCCAGCAGCTTAGCGCCCGGAACAAGCTCTGGAAACACCATATATTTT